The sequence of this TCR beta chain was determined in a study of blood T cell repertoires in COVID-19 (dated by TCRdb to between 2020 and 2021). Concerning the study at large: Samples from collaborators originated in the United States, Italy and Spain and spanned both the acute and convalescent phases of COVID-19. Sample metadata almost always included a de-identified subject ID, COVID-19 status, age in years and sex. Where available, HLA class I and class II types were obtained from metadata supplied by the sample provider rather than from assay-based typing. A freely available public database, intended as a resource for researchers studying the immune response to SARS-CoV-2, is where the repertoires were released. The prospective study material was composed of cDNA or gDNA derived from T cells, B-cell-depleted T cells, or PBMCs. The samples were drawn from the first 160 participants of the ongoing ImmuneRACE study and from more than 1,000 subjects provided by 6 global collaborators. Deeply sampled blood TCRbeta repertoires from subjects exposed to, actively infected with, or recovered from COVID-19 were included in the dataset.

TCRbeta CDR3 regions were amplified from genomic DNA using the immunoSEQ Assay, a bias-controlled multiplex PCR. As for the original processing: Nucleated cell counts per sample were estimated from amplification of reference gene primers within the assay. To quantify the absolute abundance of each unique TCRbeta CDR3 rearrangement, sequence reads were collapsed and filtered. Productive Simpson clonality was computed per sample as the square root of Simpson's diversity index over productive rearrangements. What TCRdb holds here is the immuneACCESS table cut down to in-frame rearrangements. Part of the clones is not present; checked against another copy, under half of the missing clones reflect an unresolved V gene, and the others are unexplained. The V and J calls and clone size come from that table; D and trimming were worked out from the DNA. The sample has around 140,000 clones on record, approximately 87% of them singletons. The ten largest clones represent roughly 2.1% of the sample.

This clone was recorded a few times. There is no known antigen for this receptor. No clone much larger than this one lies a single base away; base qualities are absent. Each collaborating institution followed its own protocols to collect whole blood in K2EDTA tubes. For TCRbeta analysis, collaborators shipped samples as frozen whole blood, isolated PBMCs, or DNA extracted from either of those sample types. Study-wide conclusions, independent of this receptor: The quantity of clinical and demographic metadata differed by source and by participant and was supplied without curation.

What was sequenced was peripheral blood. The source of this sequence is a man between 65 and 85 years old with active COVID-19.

The CDR3 reads as follows: CATRAWSTDTQYF. The nucleotides read TGTGCCACCAGAGCGTGGAGCACAGATACGCAGTATTTT. Recombination linked TRBV24-1 to TRBJ2-3; no D segment can be confidently identified. V and J lose 7 bases and 0 bases, and a span of 7 bases separates them. The CDR3 numbers 13 residues from cysteine through phenylalanine. Only CDR3 DNA is held: 39 bases, read in frame from base 1. CDR1 and CDR2, per the germline V gene, are KGHDR and SFDVKD.